This paragraph reports one TCR beta chain. The ends were cut back, 4 bases at V and 7 bases at J, with 12 bases in the middle. CDR1 is SGHTA, CDR2 FQGNSA, per germline. CDR3 size: 13 residues. The sample comes from a study of cytomegalovirus exposure and HLA in healthy donors. With 60 Vbeta and 13 Jbeta primers, the PCR was carried out. Here immunoSEQ multiplex PCR was the method, and the copy in TCRdb shows in-frame clones only, minus some. The table shows 120,000 or so clones, with around four fifths occurring only once. This sequence was found in a woman in her thirties or forties in good health and CMV-seropositive. The chain carries TRBV7-2 and TRBJ2-3; D is ambiguous. Sequencing was performed on PBMCs. DNA for the CDR3: TGTGCCAGCAGCTCCCAGGTTGGCAATACGCAGTATTTT. Protein: CASSSQVGNTQYF. Complete variable domain (other parts from reference TRBV7-2 and TRBJ2-3): GAGVSQSPSNKVTEKGKDVELRCDPISGHTALYWYRQSLGQGLEFLIYFQGNSAPDKSGLPSDRFSAERTGGSVSTLTIQRTQQEDSAVYLCASSSQVGNTQYFGPGTRLTVL.